Listed below are T cell receptor beta chains from one sample, sequenced in a study of human T cells and chemical hapten exposure. Each CDR3 protein is one row after TCRdb ran MiXCR on the RACE reads. The sample lists about 84,000 distinct CDR3 sequences; 11% were seen once. The sample was whole blood, taken in connection with sensitization to the hapten diphenylcyclopropenone (DPC). The receptor set was obtained from a woman in her 50s with alopecia areata. Some clones in this sample may be carry-over from other donors' samples. The CDR3 runs from the conserved cysteine through the conserved F or W. A D gene is named only where the DNA matches it firmly. Clone size is shown for a subset of rows, as once, few, many or a class of expanded clone.

V,size,J,D,CDR3,DNA
TRBV12-3/TRBV12-4,.,TRBJ1-2,.,CASRERDGYTF,TGTGCCAGCAGGGAGAGAGATGGCTACACCTTC
TRBV7-3,.,TRBJ2-5,TRBD2,CASSMTSGQETQYF,TGTGCCAGCAGCATGACTAGCGGCCAAGAGACCCAGTACTTC
TRBV20-1,few,TRBJ1-1,TRBD1,CSARQGVTEAFF,TGCAGTGCACGACAGGGGGTTACTGAAGCTTTCTTT
TRBV2,.,TRBJ2-7,.,CASSVFRVEQYF,TGTGCCAGCAGTGTGTTCAGGGTCGAGCAGTACTTC
TRBV11-2,few,TRBJ1-3,.,CASSIGGSGNTIYF,TGTGCCAGCAGCATAGGAGGTTCCGGAAACACCATATATTTT
TRBV5-1,.,TRBJ1-4,.,CASSFSFRRTNEKLFF,TGCGCCAGCAGCTTCTCATTCAGGAGAACTAATGAAAAACTGTTTTTT
TRBV18,.,TRBJ2-7,TRBD1,CASSPGQGTFEQYF,TGTGCCAGCTCACCGGGACAGGGGACGTTCGAGCAGTACTTC
TRBV29-1,few,TRBJ2-5,.,CSVVGTRSGTQYF,TGCAGCGTTGTGGGGACTCGTTCAGGGACCCAGTACTTC
TRBV3-1,medium-sized,TRBJ1-1,.,CASSGPLNTEAFF,TGTGCCAGCAGCGGACCCCTGAACACTGAAGCTTTCTTT
TRBV19,many,TRBJ2-7,TRBD2,CASSIGAGGYLSYEQYF,TGTGCCAGTAGTATAGGTGCGGGAGGGTATCTTTCCTACGAGCAGTACTTC
TRBV6-1,once,TRBJ2-2,TRBD1,CASTLKGGQGASGELFF,TGTGCCAGCACCTTAAAGGGAGGACAGGGGGCTTCCGGGGAGCTGTTTTTT
TRBV5-1,.,TRBJ2-1,TRBD2,CASSLAGGSRNEQFF,TGCGCCAGCAGCTTGGCCGGGGGGAGCCGGAATGAGCAGTTCTTC
TRBV7-2,many,TRBJ2-3,.,CASSSPFSGRTDTQYF,TGTGCCAGCAGCTCCCCGTTCAGCGGGCGCACAGATACGCAGTATTTT
TRBV12-3/TRBV12-4,many,TRBJ1-2,TRBD1,CASSLNRGNYGYTF,TGTGCCAGCAGCCTAAACAGGGGAAACTATGGCTACACCTTC
TRBV28,few,TRBJ1-2,.,CASSLSGGVGNYGYTF,TGTGCCAGCAGTTTATCCGGCGGAGTTGGCAACTATGGCTACACCTTC
TRBV10-2,.,TRBJ2-3,.,CASGAGSDTQYF,TGCGCCAGCGGAGCGGGCTCAGATACGCAGTATTTT
TRBV28,.,TRBJ1-5,TRBD1,CASSHDRGQNQPQHF,TGTGCCAGCAGTCATGACAGGGGGCAAAATCAGCCCCAGCATTTT
TRBV3-1,few,TRBJ2-1,TRBD2,CASSQGKASGRRLEEQFF,TGTGCCAGCAGCCAAGGTAAGGCGAGCGGGAGGCGCCTGGAGGAGCAGTTCTTC
TRBV5-1,many,TRBJ2-3,TRBD2,CASSFLGLAGGYSSTDTQYF,TGCGCCAGCAGCTTCCTGGGGCTAGCGGGAGGATATTCTAGCACAGATACGCAGTATTTT
TRBV9,.,TRBJ2-3,TRBD2,CASSVLSGRDTQYF,TGTGCCAGCAGCGTGCTTAGCGGGAGAGATACGCAGTATTTT
TRBV7-9,few,TRBJ2-5,TRBD2,CASSWTRETQYF,TGTGCCAGCAGCTGGACTAGAGAGACCCAGTACTTC
TRBV7-7,few,TRBJ2-5,.,CASSLGSGPQETQYF,TGTGCTAGCAGCTTAGGGAGCGGGCCTCAAGAGACCCAGTACTTC
TRBV5-6,.,TRBJ2-4,TRBD1,CASSTGVLTDIQYF,TGTGCCAGCAGCACAGGGGTCCTGACGGACATTCAGTACTTC
TRBV24-1,many,TRBJ1-5,.,CATSDPGTLRPQHF,TGTGCCACCAGTGATCCGGGGACCCTCCGACCCCAGCATTTT
TRBV30,.,TRBJ2-1,.,CAWKKAATNEQFF,TGTGCCTGGAAAAAGGCAGCAACCAATGAGCAGTTCTTC
TRBV12-3/TRBV12-4,many,TRBJ1-5,.,CASSPVGWPQHF,TGTGCCAGCAGTCCGGTGGGGTGGCCCCAGCATTTT
TRBV20-1,few,TRBJ2-1,TRBD1,CSASGQGYYNEQFF,TGCAGTGCCTCCGGACAGGGCTATTACAATGAGCAGTTCTTC
TRBV6-1,many,TRBJ2-1,.,CASSERNSVKEQFF,TGTGCCAGCAGTGAGCGGAACTCCGTCAAAGAGCAGTTCTTC
TRBV5-1,.,TRBJ2-7,.,CASRPHLSPYEQYF,TGCGCCAGCAGGCCCCATCTGTCCCCCTACGAGCAGTACTTC
TRBV20-1,many,TRBJ1-2,.,CSAPLPDRSLHYGYTF,TGCAGTGCCCCACTCCCGGACAGATCCCTCCACTATGGCTACACCTTC
TRBV29-1,.,TRBJ2-7,.,CSVGGSYEQYF,TGCAGCGTTGGGGGGTCCTACGAGCAGTACTTC
TRBV28,many,TRBJ1-1,.,CASTPPQPPEAFF,TGTGCCAGCACCCCCCCCCAGCCCCCTGAAGCTTTCTTT
TRBV2,.,TRBJ1-1,.,CAKRGGNTEAFF,TGTGCCAAAAGGGGAGGGAACACTGAAGCTTTCTTT
TRBV6-2/TRBV6-3,.,TRBJ1-1,.,CASSPVGNTEAFF,TGTGCCAGCAGTCCAGTGGGTAACACTGAAGCTTTCTTT
TRBV28,many,TRBJ2-7,.,CASSLMDGSYEQYF,TGTGCCAGCAGTTTAATGGACGGTTCCTACGAGCAGTACTTC